This TCR beta chain is from a study of T-cell memory formation after mild COVID-19. Study at large: The TCR clusters were mostly specific to one donor. The study, taken as a whole, reports: Contracting CD8+ clones were enriched in EMRA, CD4+ mainly in CM and EM.

It was 5'RACE with constant-segment primers that produced the TCR alpha and TCR beta cDNA libraries, which carried sample barcodes and UMIs. One entry per CDR3 protein results from TCRdb running MiXCR on the 5' RACE reads. This repertoire shows about 190,000 distinct CDR3 sequences, 20% to 25% found once; its top ten account for more than 20%. This clonotype was seen only a few times. Its antigen is unknown. Trimming shortened V by 6 bases and J by 3 bases, and 8 bases separated the two germline ends. The V gene's germline CDR1 is SEHNR and CDR2 FQNEAQ (reference sequence). The CDR3 covers 13 residues.

Sequences were obtained from PBMCs or a T cell subset sorted from them (not recorded which). The chain is built from TRBV7-9 and TRBJ2-2; no clear D. This sequence originates from an adult woman who had mild COVID-19 (a few samples of this study predate the infection). Cell type and time point are not known. CDR3: CASSGVYTGELFF. The CDR3 bases are TGTGCCAGCAGTGGGGTTTACACCGGGGAGCTGTTTTTT.